The 9 T cell receptor beta chains in this list originate from one sample, sequenced in a study of blood T cell repertoires in COVID-19. The protocol was immunoSEQ multiplex PCR, while the TCRdb copy is restricted to in-frame clones and leaves out a portion. The table includes 200,000 to 250,000 clones, approximately 87% detected once. Sequenced sample: peripheral blood. The receptors originated from a man aged 55-75 years who had recovered from COVID-19.

The rearrangement joins TRBV6-5 to TRBJ1-4, with D possibly matching TRBD1 (6 bases). Looked up from germline, CDR1 is MNHEY and CDR2 is SVGAGI. V lost 5 bases and J lost 8, with 15 bases in between. The CDR3 totals 14 residues. The CDR3 DNA is TGTGCCAGCAGTAACAGGGAAGGGAAGGAAAAACTGTTTTTT. Protein: CASSNREGKEKLFF.

The CDR3 spells CASSKGYFWLLGDRIYGYTF. CDR3 in DNA: TGTGCCAGCAGCAAAGGGTACTTTTGGTTGTTGGGGGACAGGATATATGGCTACACCTTC. This chain connects TRBV21-1 to TRBJ1-2; the DNA was not compared with TRBD1, the D call given in the table. TRBV21-1 is deemed a pseudogene. The CDR3 is made up of 20 amino acids.

This sequence joins TRBV27 and TRBJ1-1; D is possibly TRBD1 (5 bases). The CDR3 spans 13 residues. Germline V gives CDR1 MNHEY, CDR2 SMNVEV (reference sequence). V was cut by 2 bases and J by 7 bases, with 11 bases left in between. The CDR3 reads CASSLVGVGEAFF. CDR3 DNA: TGTGCCAGCAGTTTAGTAGGGGTCGGTGAAGCTTTCTTT.

The J gene is TRBJ2-7, the V gene TRBV7-9; 10 bases agree with TRBD2. The V and J ends lost 2 bases and 0 bases, in that order; junction bases with no gene match: 4. This CDR3 spans 16 amino acids. CDR1 and CDR2 (germline): SEHNR, FQNEAQ (reference sequence). This chain's CDR3 is CASSLTSGIYSYEQYF. The CDR3, as DNA: TGTGCCAGCAGCTTAACTAGCGGGATTTACTCCTACGAGCAGTACTTC.

V gene TRBV3-1 (or the pseudogene TRBV3-2) combines with J gene TRBJ1-2; D is unresolved. CDR1 LGHDT and CDR2 YNNKEL come from the germline V gene (reference sequence). V was shortened by 0 bases and J by 8 bases, with 10 bases between the two germline ends. The CDR3 extends over 13 amino acids. CDR3 sequence (DNA): TGTGCCAGCAGCCAAGAAAGAGGGAACGGCTACACCTTC. It translates to CASSQERGNGYTF.

The chain combines TRBV2 with TRBJ2-7; 12 bases fit TRBD2. The CDR3 is 15 residues long. Germline V lookup: CDR1 SNHLY, CDR2 FYNNEI. V was clipped by 5 bases and J by 3 bases; unmatched bases: 5. The CDR3 DNA follows: TGTGCCAGCAGTAAAACTAGCGGGGGGAACTACGAGCAGTACTTC. Translation gives CASSKTSGGNYEQYF.

DNA of the CDR3: TGCGCCAGCAGCTTCCGGACTAGCGGTAGCACAGATACGCAGTATTTT. Translating gives CASSFRTSGSTDTQYF. The J gene is TRBJ2-3, the V gene TRBV5-1; 10 bases agree with TRBD2. The CDR3 length is 16 residues. Germline trimming cut 2 bases from V and 0 bases from J; bases unmatched to any gene: 3. CDR1 is SGHRS, CDR2 YFSETQ, per germline.

The chain links TRBV30 to TRBJ1-5; D is ambiguous. V shed 3 bases and J shed 5 bases, with 14 bases lying between them. This CDR3 contains 14 residues. The germline V gene encodes CDR1 GTSNPN and CDR2 SVGIG (reference sequence). This CDR3 reads CAWSNLAGDQPQHF. CDR3 nucleotides: TGTGCCTGGAGCAACCTTGCCGGGGATCAGCCCCAGCATTTT. The full variable domain, with the rest looked up from reference TRBV30 and TRBJ1-5, is SQTIHQWPATLVQPVGSPLSLECTVEGTSNPNLYWYRQAAGRGLQLLFYSVGIGQISSEVPQNLSASRPQDRQFILSSKKLLLSDSGFYLCAWSNLAGDQPQHFGDGTRLSIL.

The chain uses TRBV5-1 and TRBJ1-5, with 7 bases fitting TRBD1. The trim removed 4 bases at V and 0 bases at J, leaving 4 bases unmatched. Germline loops: CDR1 SGHRS, CDR2 YFSETQ. The CDR3 loop spans 15 amino acids. The CDR3 spells CASSPGQTSNQPQHF. The CDR3 nucleotides are TGCGCCAGCAGCCCGGGACAGACTAGCAATCAGCCCCAGCATTTT.